The 26 T cell receptor beta chains presented below share a single source sample, sequenced in a study of T cells in tuberculosis. Stated time point: new active TB diagnosis, blood taken before or within 7 days of starting treatment. TCRdb keeps only in-frame clones here, not all; method: immunoSEQ multiplex PCR. There are some 49,000 clones in the sample; around 96% occur only once, and more than 1.3% lies in the top ten. Sequenced here: PBMCs, sampled at tuberculosis diagnosis. The receptor source for this set is an adult with tuberculosis.

This chain connects TRBV6-4 to TRBJ2-1; D gene uncertain. Germline CDR1 is MRHNA and CDR2 is SNTAGT. This CDR3 has 13 amino acids. Trimming cost V 4 bases and J 3 bases, with 7 bases left between them. The chain's CDR3 is CASSVGFYNEQFF. The CDR3 nucleotides read TGTGCCAGCAGTGTGGGCTTCTACAATGAGCAGTTCTTC.

This rearrangement joins TRBV6-1 to TRBJ2-3, with TRBD2 matching 8 bases. Germline CDR1 MNHNS, CDR2 SASEGT. After removal of 6 bases from V and 2 bases from J, the junction contained 7 bases not matched to a gene. There are 15 residues in the CDR3. The CDR3 sequence: CASSLTSGFTDTQYF. CDR3 DNA sequence: TGTGCCAGCAGCCTAACTAGCGGTTTCACAGATACGCAGTATTTT.

The rearrangement uses TRBV30 and TRBJ1-2; the D gene is possibly TRBD1 (5 bases). Germline V CDR1 and CDR2: GTSNPN, SVGIG (reference sequence). With 0 bases removed from V and 4 bases from J, the gap between germline ends came to 12 bases. CDR3 length equals 14 residues. Written as DNA, the CDR3 is TGTGCCTGGAGTGTAGGGGTTGGAGCCTATGGCTACACCTTC. It codes for CAWSVGVGAYGYTF.

This chain connects TRBV4-2 to TRBJ1-4; the D gene is possibly TRBD1 (6 bases). Germline V lookup: CDR1 LGHNA, CDR2 YNFKEQ. V was cut by 4 bases and J by 0 bases, with 12 bases left in between. This CDR3 is 16 amino acids long. CDR3 coding DNA: TGTGCCAGCAGCCGAGACCGACAGGCAACTAATGAAAAACTGTTTTTT. Translated, it gives CASSRDRQATNEKLFF.

The chain joins TRBV7-8 to TRBJ2-4, with D hard to call. Between the trimmed V and J ends, which lost 0 bases and 4 bases, there was a span of 7 bases. The CDR3 is made up of 14 amino acids. Germline lookup yields CDR1 SGHVS and CDR2 FQNEAQ. The CDR3 coding sequence is TGTGCCAGCAGCTTAGCCGGTCCAAAAAACATTCAGTACTTC. It specifies CASSLAGPKNIQYF.

This chain links TRBV5-4 with TRBJ1-1; 9 nucleotides agree with TRBD1. With 6 bases clipped from V and 0 bases from J, the junction kept 6 bases outside the gene matches. The CDR3 sequence is 15 residues long. Germline V gives CDR1 SGHNT, CDR2 YYREEE (reference sequence). This CDR3 reads CASKQGANMNTEAFF. CDR3 bases: TGTGCCAGCAAACAGGGGGCGAATATGAACACTGAAGCTTTCTTT.

The rearrangement joins TRBV19 to TRBJ1-1, with D possibly matching TRBD1 (5 bases). V was cut by 1 base and J by 3 bases, with 12 bases left in between. Per germline, CDR1 LNHDA and CDR2 SQIVND (reference sequence). The CDR3 has 15 amino acids. CDR3 amino acids: CASSIAQEGHTEAFF. The CDR3 DNA follows: TGTGCCAGTAGTATAGCTCAGGAGGGACACACTGAAGCTTTCTTT.

This sequence joins TRBV2 and TRBJ1-1; D is unclear. Germline V gene lookup returns CDR1 SNHLY and CDR2 FYNNEI. The CDR3 covers 15 residues. V was shortened by 2 bases and J by 2 bases, with 12 bases between the two germline ends. CDR3 amino acids: CASSEFFAGNTEAFF. CDR3 nucleotide sequence: TGTGCCAGCAGTGAATTTTTTGCAGGAAACACTGAAGCTTTCTTT. The variable domain in full, with the rest retrieved from reference TRBV2 and TRBJ1-1, is EPEVTQTPSHQVTQMGQEVILRCVPISNHLYFYWYRQILGQKVEFLVSFYNNEISEKSEIFDDQFSVERPDGSNFTLKIRSTKLEDSAMYFCASSEFFAGNTEAFFGQGTRLTVV.

V is TRBV6-6 and J is TRBJ2-1; 11 bases align to TRBD2. The CDR3 totals 16 residues. From germline, CDR1 is MNHNY and CDR2 SVGAGI (reference sequence). The junction had 7 bases not matched to a gene; V was cut back by 2 bases and J by 7 bases. CDR3: CASSYRGTSGVNEQFF. The DNA for the CDR3 is TGTGCCAGCAGTTACCGCGGGACTAGCGGTGTGAATGAGCAGTTCTTC.

This clone appeared once. The CDR3 sequence: CASSSFAGEGEQFF. DNA for the CDR3: TGTGCCAGCAGCTCCTTCGCGGGAGAAGGTGAGCAGTTCTTC. The chain has TRBV7-9 and TRBJ2-1; TRBD2 agrees at 7 bases. Germline V CDR1 and CDR2: SEHNR, FQNEAQ (reference sequence). This CDR3 has 14 amino acids. The ends lost 4 bases at V and 9 bases at J; junction bases unmatched: 9.

The J gene is TRBJ2-1, the V gene TRBV7-8; 8 bases fit TRBD2. This CDR3 is built from 16 residues. Germline V gene sequence: CDR1 SGHVS, CDR2 FQNEAQ. V dropped 3 bases and J dropped 10; count of bases not matched to a gene: 14. CDR3: CASSLTGTRLHWEQFF. DNA of the CDR3: TGTGCCAGCAGCTTGACCGGGACTAGGCTCCATTGGGAGCAGTTCTTC.

This sequence joins TRBV19 and TRBJ2-5; TRBD2 matches 7 bases. The V gene's germline CDR1 is LNHDA and CDR2 SQIVND (reference sequence). With V trimmed by 3 bases and J by 5 bases, 9 bases remained unmatched. The CDR3 has 15 residues. The CDR3 DNA reads as TGTGCCAGTAGTATTCAAGCGGGAAGAATGGAGACCCAGTACTTC. As protein: CASSIQAGRMETQYF.

CDR3 sequence: CASSPGLSGEQFF. The CDR3 coding sequence is TGTGCCAGCAGCCCAGGCCTCTCCGGTGAGCAGTTCTTC. The chain recombines TRBV5-6 with TRBJ2-1; D call uncertain. This CDR3 spans 13 amino acids. Germline loops: CDR1 SGHDT, CDR2 YYEEEE. Trimming stripped 4 bases from V and 9 bases from J, with 14 bases between.

CDR3 loop: CASSRTQRAPTYEQYF. The CDR3 nucleotides are TGCGCCAGCAGCCGAACACAGAGGGCGCCTACCTACGAGCAGTACTTC. The chain recombines TRBV5-1 with TRBJ2-7; D is possibly TRBD2 (5 bases). This CDR3 contains 16 residues. With 4 bases removed from V and 2 bases from J, the gap between germline ends came to 19 bases. Germline CDR1 SGHRS, CDR2 YFSETQ.

This clone has a single count. This chain connects TRBV19 to TRBJ2-1; TRBD2 matches 14 bases. The trim removed 3 bases at V and 12 bases at J, leaving 7 bases unmatched. Per the germline V gene, CDR1 is LNHDA and CDR2 is SQIVND (reference sequence). This CDR3 is 15 amino acids long. The CDR3 loop is CASSIGLAGGERQFF. The CDR3 bases are TGTGCCAGTAGTATCGGACTAGCGGGAGGAGAACGGCAGTTCTTC.

The chain's CDR3 is CASSLGTPGQGRRFEKLFF. The CDR3 DNA reads as TGTGCCAGCAGCTTGGGCACCCCGGGACAGGGGAGAAGGTTTGAAAAACTGTTTTTT. V is TRBV11-2 and J is TRBJ1-4; TRBD1 agrees at 10 bases. The germline gives CDR1 SGHAT, CDR2 FQNNGV. V lost 3 bases, J lost 7 bases, and 17 bases stayed unmatched. The CDR3 totals 19 residues.

The genes are TRBV7-2 and TRBJ2-7; 8 bases align to TRBD2. The CDR3 has 15 amino acids. V lost 5 bases, J lost 2 bases, and 8 bases stayed unmatched. Looked up from germline, CDR1 is SGHTA and CDR2 is FQGNSA. CDR3 coding DNA: TGTGCCAGCAGCCAGGGACTAGAAAGGGCCTACGAGCAGTACTTC. It yields the protein CASSQGLERAYEQYF.

The rearrangement links TRBV7-9 to TRBJ1-2; D is unclear. Trimming took off 1 base at V and 1 base at J, with 7 bases between the two ends. The V gene's germline CDR1 is SEHNR and CDR2 FQNEAQ (reference sequence). The CDR3 length is 14 residues. This chain's CDR3 is CASSLGVVNYGYTF. Written as DNA, the CDR3 is TGTGCCAGCAGCTTAGGCGTTGTTAACTATGGCTACACCTTC.

The chain combines TRBV6-5 with TRBJ2-2; D remains ambiguous. Germline CDR1 reads MNHEY; CDR2 reads SVGAGI. The V end lost 6 bases, the J end lost 6 bases, and 11 bases lay between the germline ends. CDR3 length: 13 amino acids. CDR3 amino acids: CASRLGLAGELFF. DNA for the CDR3: TGTGCCAGCAGGCTAGGCTTGGCCGGGGAGCTGTTTTTT.

The chain carries TRBV28 and TRBJ1-4; 11 bases line up with TRBD1. The V segment lost 6 bases and the J segment 7 bases; nucleotides outside the gene matches: 7. This CDR3 comprises 15 residues. The germline V gene encodes CDR1 MDHEN and CDR2 SYDVKM. The DNA for the CDR3 is TGTGCCAGCAGCATGTGGACAGGGGGCTCTGAAAAACTGTTTTTT. This gives the protein CASSMWTGGSEKLFF.

The chain joins TRBV11-2 to TRBJ2-7, with D tentatively TRBD2 (6 bases). Trimming stripped 5 bases from V and 1 base from J, with 18 bases between. CDR1 is SGHAT, CDR2 FQNNGV, per germline. The CDR3 is 16 residues long. CDR3 sequence: CASSQLGRGRSYEQYF. In DNA form, the CDR3 reads TGTGCCAGCAGCCAACTCGGGCGGGGTCGGTCCTACGAGCAGTACTTC.

The chain links TRBV4-1 to TRBJ2-7; no clear D. V lost 4 bases, J lost 4 bases, and 17 bases lay in between. Germline lookup yields CDR1 MGHRA and CDR2 YSYEKL. The CDR3 length is 15 residues. The CDR3 is CASSPLVQVRYEQYF. The CDR3 DNA reads as TGCGCCAGCAGCCCACTTGTCCAGGTTCGATACGAGCAGTACTTC.

This chain joins TRBV4-3 and TRBJ2-2, with 7 bases fitting TRBD2. Germline V gene sequence: CDR1 LGHNA, CDR2 YSLEER. V trimming: 0 bases; J trimming: 8 bases; junction bases outside the gene matches: 18. This CDR3 has 19 residues. The CDR3 is CASSQDAVVGAGEIGELFF. Written as DNA, the CDR3 is TGCGCCAGCAGCCAAGATGCGGTGGTTGGGGCGGGAGAGATTGGGGAGCTGTTTTTT.

The genes are TRBV4-1 and TRBJ1-1; D gene ambiguous. The germline gives CDR1 MGHRA, CDR2 YSYEKL. Trimming pared 1 base from V and 4 bases from J, leaving 10 bases between. CDR3 length: 14 residues. CDR3 sequence: CASSQAGFGTEAFF. The CDR3 DNA reads TGCGCCAGCAGCCAAGCCGGGTTTGGCACTGAAGCTTTCTTT.

The DNA of the CDR3 is TGTGCCATCAGTGATCAGCCAGGATTGGACGAGCAGTACTTC. Its translation is CAISDQPGLDEQYF. The chain links TRBV10-3 to TRBJ2-7, with no clear D. CDR3 size: 14 residues. The ends were cut back, 3 bases at V and 5 bases at J, with 14 bases in the middle. Germline V gene lookup returns CDR1 ENHRY and CDR2 SYGVKD.

The chain links TRBV6-1 to TRBJ1-2; 9 bases agree with TRBD1. Germline V gene sequence: CDR1 MNHNS, CDR2 SASEGT. Trimming took 5 bases from V and 7 from J; bases not matched to a gene: 11. The CDR3 sequence is 15 residues long. CDR3 DNA sequence: TGTGCCAGCAGTTTACAGGACAGGGGTGGGTCTGGCTACACCTTC. Encoded protein: CASSLQDRGGSGYTF.